The clone carrying this T cell receptor (beta chain) came up once. The antigen remains undetermined. CDR1 and CDR2 (germline): SEHNR, FQNEAQ (reference sequence). The CDR3 has 12 amino acids. V trimming: 5 bases; J trimming: 8 bases; junction bases outside the gene matches: 3. Pools of viral peptides were used by the ViraFEST assay to expand antigen-specific CD4+ T cells ahead of sequencing. The culture ran for nine to ten days, and then CD4+ T cells were isolated. Vaccine recipients, nucleocapsid antibody negative, had no prior SARS-CoV-2 infection. The data were obtained in a study of vaccination effects on CD4 cells after COVID-19. Generated by immunoSEQ multiplex PCR, the TCRdb table keeps only in-frame clones and is missing some. The sample includes some 68,000 clones, 65% to 85% of them seen just once.

The rearrangement joins TRBV7-9 to TRBJ1-2, with 9 bases lining up with TRBD1. Sample: CD4+ T cells from PBMCs cultured with HCoV-OC43 spike peptides, taken before COVID-19 vaccination. Subset described: HCoV-OC43 spike overlapping peptide pool stimulation. This clonotype originated in a human donor who received a COVID-19 vaccine. The CDR3 coding sequence is TGTGCCAGCAGCGGCACAGGGGGCGGCTACACCTTC. This gives the protein CASSGTGGGYTF.